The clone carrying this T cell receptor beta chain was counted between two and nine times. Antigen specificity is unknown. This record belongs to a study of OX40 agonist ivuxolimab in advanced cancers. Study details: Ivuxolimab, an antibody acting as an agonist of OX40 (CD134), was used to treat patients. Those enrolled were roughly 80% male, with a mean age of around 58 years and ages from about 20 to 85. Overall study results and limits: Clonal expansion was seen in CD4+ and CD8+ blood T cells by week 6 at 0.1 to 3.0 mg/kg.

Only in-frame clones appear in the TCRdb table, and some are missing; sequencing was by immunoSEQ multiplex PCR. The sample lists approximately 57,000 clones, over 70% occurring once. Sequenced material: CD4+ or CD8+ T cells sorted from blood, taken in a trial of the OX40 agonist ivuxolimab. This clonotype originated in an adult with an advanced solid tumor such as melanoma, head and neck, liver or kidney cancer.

Here the CDR3 DNA reads TGTGCCAGCAGCCACCGTTACAGGGGAAACACCATATATTTT. This codes for CASSHRYRGNTIYF. The genes are TRBV11-2 and TRBJ1-3; weak D call: TRBD1 (5 bases). V was pared by 5 bases and J by 4 bases, with 12 bases between. The CDR3 loop spans 14 amino acids. Germline-derived CDR1 and CDR2 are SGHAT and FQNNGV.